This is a list of T cell receptor beta chains from one sample in a study of response to subunit inactivated influenza vaccine. TCRdb independently ran MiXCR on the RT-PCR reads; one entry per CDR3 protein. The sample records more than 450,000 distinct CDR3 sequences, 11% being singletons. The sample was also linked to a second study, of T cells expressing NK-cell markers.

Sample: PBMCs from blood, taken on the day of vaccination. The receptors shown here come from a man aged 50-60 years who received an inactivated influenza vaccine. Both conserved end residues are part of each CDR3. Size is stated for part of the rows, as once, few or many counts, or as a class when the clone is expanded.

CDR3 length: 15
V gene: TRBV7-9
clone size: .
J gene: TRBJ2-1
CDR3 protein: CASTHGTSGPNEQFF

CDR3 length: 14
V gene: TRBV12-3/TRBV12-4
clone size: .
J gene: TRBJ2-5
CDR3 protein: CASSFSPGKETQYF

CDR3 length: 14
V gene: TRBV12-3/TRBV12-4
clone size: few
J gene: TRBJ2-1
CDR3 protein: CASSFPDRVDEQFF

CDR3 length: 15
V gene: TRBV12-3/TRBV12-4
clone size: .
J gene: TRBJ2-5
CDR3 protein: CASSYHRGGLETQYF

CDR3 length: 14
V gene: TRBV6-1
clone size: few
J gene: TRBJ2-7
CDR3 protein: CASSDPRLVYEQYF

CDR3 length: 12
V gene: TRBV6-6
clone size: .
J gene: TRBJ2-5
CDR3 protein: CASSDRGGTQYF

CDR3 length: 16
V gene: TRBV7-8
clone size: many
J gene: TRBJ1-5
CDR3 protein: CASSQATEFSNQPQHF

CDR3 length: 16
V gene: TRBV28
clone size: few
J gene: TRBJ2-1
CDR3 protein: CASSPQGGANYNEQFF

CDR3 length: 18
V gene: TRBV5-1
clone size: .
J gene: TRBJ2-5
CDR3 protein: CASSLTPLPGARGETQYF

CDR3 length: 18
V gene: TRBV7-6
clone size: few
J gene: TRBJ2-4
CDR3 protein: CASSLGETGTGGKNIQYF